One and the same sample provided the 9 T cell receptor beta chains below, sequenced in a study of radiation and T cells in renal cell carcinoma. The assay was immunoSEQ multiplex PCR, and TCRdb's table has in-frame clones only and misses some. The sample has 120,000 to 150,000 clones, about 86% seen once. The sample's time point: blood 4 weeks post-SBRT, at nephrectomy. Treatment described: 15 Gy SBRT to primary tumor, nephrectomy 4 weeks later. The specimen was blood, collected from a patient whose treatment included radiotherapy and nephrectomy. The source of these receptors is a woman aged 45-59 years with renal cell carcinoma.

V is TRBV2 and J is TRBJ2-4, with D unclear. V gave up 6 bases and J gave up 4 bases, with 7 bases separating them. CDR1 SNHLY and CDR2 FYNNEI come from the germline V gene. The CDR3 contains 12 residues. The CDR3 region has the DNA TGTGCCAGCAGCCAACATAAAAACATTCAGTACTTC. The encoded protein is CASSQHKNIQYF.

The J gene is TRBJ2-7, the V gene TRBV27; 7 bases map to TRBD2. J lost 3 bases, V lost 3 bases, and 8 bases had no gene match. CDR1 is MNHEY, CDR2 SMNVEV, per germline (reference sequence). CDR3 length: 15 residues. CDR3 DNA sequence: TGTGCCAGCAGTTTGTGGGGAGGGGTTTTCTACGAGCAGTACTTC. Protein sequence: CASSLWGGVFYEQYF.

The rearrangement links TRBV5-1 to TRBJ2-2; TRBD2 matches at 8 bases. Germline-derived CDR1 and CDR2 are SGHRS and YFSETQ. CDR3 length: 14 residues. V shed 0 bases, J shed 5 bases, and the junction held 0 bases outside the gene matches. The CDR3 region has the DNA TGCGCCAGCAGCTTGGCTAGCGGGACCGGGGAGCTGTTTTTT. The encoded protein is CASSLASGTGELFF.

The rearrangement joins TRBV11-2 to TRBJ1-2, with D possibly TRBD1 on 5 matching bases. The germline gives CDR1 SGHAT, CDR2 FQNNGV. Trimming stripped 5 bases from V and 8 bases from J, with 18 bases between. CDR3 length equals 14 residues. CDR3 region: CASSPRDATWGYTF. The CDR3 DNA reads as TGTGCCAGCAGCCCCCGGGACGCCACCTGGGGCTACACCTTC.

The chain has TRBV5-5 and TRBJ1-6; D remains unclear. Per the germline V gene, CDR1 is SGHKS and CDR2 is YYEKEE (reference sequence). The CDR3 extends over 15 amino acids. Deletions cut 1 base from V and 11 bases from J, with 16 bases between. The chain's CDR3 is CASSLTGPLGTPLHF. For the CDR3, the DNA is TGTGCCAGCAGCTTGACCGGGCCACTGGGTACACCCCTCCACTTT.

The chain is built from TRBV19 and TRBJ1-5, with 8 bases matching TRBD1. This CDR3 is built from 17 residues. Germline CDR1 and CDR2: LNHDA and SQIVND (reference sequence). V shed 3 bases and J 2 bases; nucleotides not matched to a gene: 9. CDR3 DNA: TGTGCCAGTAGTATTCAGGGGGCCCCAGGCGGCAATCAGCCCCAGCATTTT. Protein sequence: CASSIQGAPGGNQPQHF.

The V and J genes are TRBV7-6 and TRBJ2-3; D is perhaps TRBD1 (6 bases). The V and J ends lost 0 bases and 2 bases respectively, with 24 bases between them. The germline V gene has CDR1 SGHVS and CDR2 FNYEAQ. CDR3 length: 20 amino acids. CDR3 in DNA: TGTGCCAGCAGCTTAGCCGCGAACTCATTACGGACAGCCAACACAGATACGCAGTATTTT. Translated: CASSLAANSLRTANTDTQYF.

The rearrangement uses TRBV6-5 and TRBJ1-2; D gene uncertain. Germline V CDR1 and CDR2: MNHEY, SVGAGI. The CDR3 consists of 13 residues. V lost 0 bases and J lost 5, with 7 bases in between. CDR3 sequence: CASSYSGWYGYTF. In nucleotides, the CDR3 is TGTGCCAGCAGTTACTCCGGGTGGTATGGCTACACCTTC.

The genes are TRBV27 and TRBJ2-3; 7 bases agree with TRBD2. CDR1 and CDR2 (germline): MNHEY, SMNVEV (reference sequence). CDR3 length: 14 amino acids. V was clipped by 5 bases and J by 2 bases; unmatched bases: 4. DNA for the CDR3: TGTGCCAGCAGTAACGGGGGGTTCACAGATACGCAGTATTTT. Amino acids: CASSNGGFTDTQYF.